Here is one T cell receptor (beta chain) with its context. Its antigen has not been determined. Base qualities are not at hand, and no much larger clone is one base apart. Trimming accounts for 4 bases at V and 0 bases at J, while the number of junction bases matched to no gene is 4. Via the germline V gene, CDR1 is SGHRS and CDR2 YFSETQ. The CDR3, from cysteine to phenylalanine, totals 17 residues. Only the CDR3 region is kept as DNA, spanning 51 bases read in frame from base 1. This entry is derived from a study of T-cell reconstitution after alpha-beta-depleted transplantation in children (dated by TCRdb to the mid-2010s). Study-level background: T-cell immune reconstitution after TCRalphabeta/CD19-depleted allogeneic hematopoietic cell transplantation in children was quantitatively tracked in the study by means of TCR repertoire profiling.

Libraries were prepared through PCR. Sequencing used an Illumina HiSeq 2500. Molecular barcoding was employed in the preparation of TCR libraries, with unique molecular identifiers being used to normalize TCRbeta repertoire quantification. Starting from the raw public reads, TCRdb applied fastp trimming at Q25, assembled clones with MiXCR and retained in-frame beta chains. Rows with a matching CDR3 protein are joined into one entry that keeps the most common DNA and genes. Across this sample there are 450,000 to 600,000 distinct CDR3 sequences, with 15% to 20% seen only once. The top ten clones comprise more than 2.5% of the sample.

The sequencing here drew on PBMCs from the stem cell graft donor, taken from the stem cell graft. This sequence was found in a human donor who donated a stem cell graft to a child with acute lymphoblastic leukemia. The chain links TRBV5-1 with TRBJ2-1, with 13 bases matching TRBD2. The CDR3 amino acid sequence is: CASSLTSGRASYNEQFF. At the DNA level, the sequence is TGCGCCAGCAGCCTTACTAGCGGGAGGGCCTCCTACAATGAGCAGTTCTTC.